The source of this T cell receptor (beta chain) is a study of blood T cell repertoires in COVID-19. Study details: Sample material is recorded as cDNA or gDNA derived from T cells, B-cell-depleted T cells, or PBMCs.

Per the study methods: Estimated nucleated cell counts came from reference gene primer amplification. Generated by immunoSEQ multiplex PCR, the TCRdb table keeps only in-frame clones and is missing some. V, J and clone size are taken as reported in that table, and D and trimming were inferred from the DNA itself. This table holds about 440,000 clones, about 91% found once. This clone showed up just a few times. Germline V gives CDR1 KGHSH, CDR2 LQKENI. V was pared by 6 bases and J by 6 bases, with 6 bases of the junction left unmatched. This CDR3 has 13 residues. The chain couples TRBV18 to TRBJ1-2; 8 nucleotides agree with TRBD1. Sequencing was done on a sample of peripheral blood. The receptor's source is a woman in her fifties or sixties with COVID-19, enrolled during active disease. The chain's CDR3 is CASSPDRDHGYTF. CDR3 bases: TGTGCCAGCTCCCCGGACAGGGATCATGGCTACACCTTC. Full variable domain (rest looked up from reference TRBV18 and TRBJ1-2): NAGVMQNPRHLVRRRGQEARLRCSPMKGHSHVYWYRQLPEEGLKFMVYLQKENIIDESGMPKERFSAEFPKEGPSILRIQQVVRGDSAAYFCASSPDRDHGYTFGSGTRLTVV.